The 26 T cell receptor beta chains below come from one sample, sequenced in a study of cytomegalovirus exposure and HLA in healthy donors. PCR was performed using 60 Vbeta and 13 Jbeta primers. Profiled with immunoSEQ multiplex PCR; TCRdb holds only in-frame clones, not every one. Among tens of thousands of clones listed, 70% to 85% were seen once. The source material was PBMCs. The receptors stem from a man aged 30-40 years in good health and CMV-seronegative.

The genes are TRBV7-8 and TRBJ1-4; D gene unclear. Trimming removed 4 bases from V and 5 bases from J, with 11 bases in between. The germline V gene has CDR1 SGHVS and CDR2 FQNEAQ. The CDR3 contains 14 residues. For the CDR3, the DNA is TGTGCCAGCAGCTCAAAGGAGCAGAATGAAAAACTGTTTTTT. It codes for CASSSKEQNEKLFF.

The rearrangement uses TRBV6-5 and TRBJ1-1; 9 bases are shared with TRBD1. The CDR3 extends over 15 amino acids. The germline gives CDR1 MNHEY, CDR2 SVGAGI. Unmatched junction bases numbered 6, after V lost 0 bases and J lost 7 bases. For the CDR3, the DNA is TGTGCCAGCAGTTACTCCGGGACAGGGTTCTTTGAAGCTTTCTTT. It yields the protein CASSYSGTGFFEAFF.

CDR3 sequence (DNA): TGTGCCTGGAGCGCGGGACTAGCGGGGGGCTGGGGGAACAATGAGCAGTTCTTC. This encodes CAWSAGLAGGWGNNEQFF. The chain is built from TRBV30 and TRBJ2-1; 15 nucleotides agree with TRBD2. Germline V CDR1 and CDR2: GTSNPN, SVGIG (reference sequence). The CDR3 is 18 amino acids. V lost 3 bases to trimming and J lost 5 bases; unmatched junction nucleotides: 11.

The chain uses TRBV7-9 and TRBJ1-2; possibly TRBD1 for D (5 bases). The CDR3 consists of 12 residues. Per the germline V gene, CDR1 is SEHNR and CDR2 is FQNEAQ (reference sequence). V was trimmed by 7 bases and J by 5 bases, leaving 11 bases between them. CDR3: CASTRQIYGYTF. DNA for the CDR3: TGTGCCAGCACTCGACAGATTTATGGCTACACCTTC.

The chain employs TRBV30 and TRBJ1-5, with TRBD1 as a possible D gene (6 bases). The V gene's germline CDR1 is GTSNPN and CDR2 SVGIG (reference sequence). This CDR3 contains 16 residues. Trimming removed 0 bases at V and 1 base at J, with 13 bases between. This CDR3 is CAWSVGQSRSNQPQHF. CDR3 in DNA: TGTGCCTGGAGTGTCGGACAGTCGAGGAGCAATCAGCCCCAGCATTTT. Based on the CDR3 plus reference TRBV30 and TRBJ1-5, the full variable domain is SQTIHQWPATLVQPVGSPLSLECTVEGTSNPNLYWYRQAAGRGLQLLFYSVGIGQISSEVPQNLSASRPQDRQFILSSKKLLLSDSGFYLCAWSVGQSRSNQPQHFGDGTRLSIL.

This clone was counted a few times. This chain joins TRBV27 and TRBJ1-1, with D perhaps matching TRBD1 (6 bases). The V end was cut by 6 bases, the J end by 4 bases, with 9 bases between. CDR3 length equals 12 residues. Germline CDR1 reads MNHEY; CDR2 reads SMNVEV (reference sequence). In nucleotides, the CDR3 is TGTGCCAGCAGGACAGGTATCACTGAAGCTTTCTTT. It translates to CASRTGITEAFF.

The J gene is TRBJ2-3, the V gene TRBV5-1, with D tentatively TRBD2 (5 bases). This CDR3 contains 17 residues. The V end was cut by 0 bases, the J end by 7 bases, with 21 bases between. The germline gives CDR1 SGHRS, CDR2 YFSETQ. CDR3: CASSLEELAREAYTQYF. For the CDR3, the DNA is TGCGCCAGCAGCTTGGAAGAGCTAGCTAGAGAGGCGTATACGCAGTATTTT.

The rearrangement uses TRBV11-2 and TRBJ1-2; 8 positions agree with TRBD1. CDR3 length: 15 amino acids. Trimming removed 5 bases from V and 8 bases from J; junction bases left unmatched: 13. Germline CDR1 is SGHAT and CDR2 is FQNNGV. The CDR3 DNA sequence: TGTGCCAGCAGCGACGGGACAGGTCCCCCTGTCGGCTACACCTTC. This codes for CASSDGTGPPVGYTF.

The chain is built from TRBV19 and TRBJ2-7; maybe TRBD1 (6 bases). The CDR3 runs to 11 residues. With 1 base removed from V and 12 bases from J, the gap between germline ends came to 10 bases. The V gene's germline CDR1 is LNHDA and CDR2 SQIVND (reference sequence). This CDR3 reads CASSIGDRMYF. In DNA form, the CDR3 reads TGTGCCAGTAGTATAGGAGACAGGATGTACTTC.

This chain joins TRBV7-3 and TRBJ2-3; the D is unclear. The germline gives CDR1 SGHTA, CDR2 FQGTGA. This CDR3 spans 12 amino acids. The V end was cut by 6 bases, the J end by 3 bases, with 7 bases between. In DNA form, the CDR3 reads TGTGCCAGCAGTGCCGGGACAGATACGCAGTATTTT. It codes for CASSAGTDTQYF.

A few counts support this clone. V gene TRBV28 combines with J gene TRBJ1-5; no definite D call. CDR3 length equals 14 residues. CDR1 is MDHEN and CDR2 is SYDVKM in the germline V gene. The V gene lost 3 bases and the J gene lost 4 bases, with 10 bases spanning the gap. CDR3 sequence reads: CASSFFDGNQPQHF. Written as DNA, the CDR3 is TGTGCCAGCAGTTTTTTCGACGGGAATCAGCCCCAGCATTTT.

The chain recombines TRBV7-9 with TRBJ2-5; 10 positions match TRBD1. Germline values: CDR1 SEHNR, CDR2 FQNEAQ (reference sequence). Trimming at V came to 7 bases and at J to 2 bases, leaving 7 bases not matched to a gene. This CDR3 region has 15 residues. CDR3 nucleotides: TGTGCCAGCAACAGACAGGGGGCGGCTCAAGAGACCCAGTACTTC. Protein: CASNRQGAAQETQYF.

This clone was counted only a few times. The genes are TRBV18 and TRBJ2-5, with D possibly matching TRBD1 (6 bases). V was trimmed by 4 bases and J by 4 bases, leaving 16 bases between them. The CDR3 runs to 15 residues. The V gene's germline CDR1 is KGHSH and CDR2 LQKENI. CDR3 sequence reads: CASSQSRDIPETQYF. The CDR3 DNA follows: TGTGCCAGCTCACAAAGCCGGGACATCCCAGAGACCCAGTACTTC.

This chain joins TRBV30 and TRBJ2-2; D is unclear. V was cut by 5 bases and J by 1 base, with 11 bases left in between. CDR1 GTSNPN and CDR2 SVGIG come from the germline V gene (reference sequence). The CDR3 length is 14 residues. The CDR3 sequence is CAWRPRQNTGELFF. CDR3 bases: TGTGCCTGGCGGCCGCGGCAGAACACCGGGGAGCTGTTTTTT.

Concerning this clone: Relative to the germline gene, one junction end is altered; a read error may explain this. This chain joins TRBV5-1 and TRBJ2-2, with D maybe TRBD1 (5 bases). The V gene's germline CDR1 is SGHRS and CDR2 YFSETQ. The CDR3 has 14 residues. In DNA, the CDR3 is TGCGCCAGCAGCTTGTACAGGAACGCCGGGGAGCTGTTTTTT. Its translation: CASSLYRNAGELFF.

V and J are TRBV7-9 and TRBJ2-7, with D perhaps TRBD1 (5 bases). V was trimmed by 4 bases and J by 3 bases, leaving 16 bases between them. The germline gives CDR1 SEHNR, CDR2 FQNEAQ (reference sequence). The CDR3 has 15 residues. Here the CDR3 reads CASSSAQGFDYEQYF. The CDR3, as DNA: TGTGCCAGCAGCTCCGCCCAGGGTTTTGACTACGAGCAGTACTTC.

This clone was observed once. The V gene is TRBV2, the J gene TRBJ1-5; tentative D call: TRBD1 (5 bases). From germline, CDR1 is SNHLY and CDR2 FYNNEI. The CDR3 runs 14 residues. V dropped 4 bases and J dropped 3 bases, with 10 bases sitting between them. CDR3 sequence reads: CASSAQVNNQPQHF. CDR3 DNA sequence: TGTGCCAGCAGTGCACAGGTAAACAATCAGCCCCAGCATTTT.

The V and J genes are TRBV7-2 and TRBJ1-2; 7 bases are a match to TRBD1. Germline CDR1 and CDR2: SGHTA and FQGNSA. The CDR3 covers 17 residues. Trimming took 5 bases from V and 7 from J; bases not matched to a gene: 19. CDR3 bases: TGTGCCAGCAGCCGTTCAATACCGGGACAGACTGCAGGTGGCTACACCTTC. Translation: CASSRSIPGQTAGGYTF. Complete variable domain (other parts from reference TRBV7-2 and TRBJ1-2): GAGVSQSPSNKVTEKGKDVELRCDPISGHTALYWYRQSLGQGLEFLIYFQGNSAPDKSGLPSDRFSAERTGGSVSTLTIQRTQQEDSAVYLCASSRSIPGQTAGGYTFGSGTRLTVV.

Here the CDR3 DNA reads TGTGCCAGCAGTCCACAGGGGAAATACGAGCAGTACTTC. Translated, it gives CASSPQGKYEQYF. The V gene is TRBV6-5, the J gene TRBJ2-7; 7 bases line up with TRBD1. The CDR3 is 13 residues long. V dropped 5 bases and J dropped 4; count of bases not matched to a gene: 5. Looked up from germline, CDR1 is MNHEY and CDR2 is SVGAGI.

This clone was counted between two and nine times. V and J are TRBV6-6 and TRBJ1-3; D call uncertain. The length of the CDR3 is 12 residues. Trimming stripped 9 bases from V and 2 bases from J, with 8 bases between. From germline, CDR1 is MNHNY and CDR2 SVGAGI (reference sequence). DNA for the CDR3: TGTGCCAGTAACATACCTGGAAACACCATATATTTT. Translating gives CASNIPGNTIYF.

This chain uses TRBV9 with TRBJ2-1; 14 positions match TRBD2. This CDR3 comprises 19 residues. Germline V gene sequence: CDR1 SGDLS, CDR2 YYNGEE. J was trimmed by 5 bases and V by 4 bases; bases with no gene match: 14. The DNA of the CDR3 is TGTGCCAGCAGCCCGCTGGGGGGACTAGCGGGGGTTCGGGACAATGAGCAGTTCTTC. This gives the protein CASSPLGGLAGVRDNEQFF.

V is TRBV6-1 and J is TRBJ2-7, with TRBD1 identical over 11 bases. V dropped 6 bases and J dropped 7; count of bases not matched to a gene: 5. The germline V gene encodes CDR1 MNHNS and CDR2 SASEGT. This CDR3 has 13 residues. CDR3 in amino acids: CASRDRGLGEQYF. The CDR3 nucleotides read TGTGCCAGCAGGGACAGGGGGCTGGGAGAGCAGTACTTC.

This clone has just a few counts. The gene calls are TRBV6-5 and TRBJ1-2; D not resolved. The V gene lost 7 bases and the J gene lost 0 bases, with 9 bases spanning the gap. Germline V CDR1 and CDR2: MNHEY, SVGAGI. This CDR3 is built from 13 residues. CDR3: CASTENSNYGYTF. The CDR3 DNA reads TGTGCCAGCACCGAAAACTCTAACTATGGCTACACCTTC.

The CDR3 sequence is CSVTRTESIGAGELFF. The CDR3 DNA follows: TGCAGCGTTACTAGGACGGAGAGCATCGGAGCCGGGGAGCTGTTTTTT. V gene TRBV29-1 combines with J gene TRBJ2-2; D possibly corresponds to TRBD2 (5 bases). The CDR3 has 16 residues. V shed 5 bases and J shed 6 bases, with 22 bases lying between them. Per germline, CDR1 SQVTM and CDR2 ANQGSEA.

This clone has a single count. The gene calls are TRBV29-1 and TRBJ2-2; perhaps TRBD2 as D (6 bases). This CDR3 region has 14 residues. The V end was cut by 7 bases, the J end by 3 bases, with 15 bases between. CDR1 and CDR2 (germline): SQVTM, ANQGSEA. CDR3 region: CSARRGTDTGELFF. Here the CDR3 DNA reads TGCAGCGCCCGCCGGGGGACGGACACCGGGGAGCTGTTTTTT.

This clone was seen a few times. J is TRBJ2-3 and V is TRBV4-1; 7 bases fit TRBD2. Germline assignment: CDR1 MGHRA and CDR2 YSYEKL. This CDR3 comprises 17 residues. The V gene end was trimmed by 4 bases and the J gene end by 0 bases; junction bases not matched to a gene: 10. This chain's CDR3 is CASSPTPLAPSTDTQYF. The CDR3 nucleotides read TGCGCCAGCAGCCCTACCCCACTAGCGCCTAGCACAGATACGCAGTATTTT.